A selection of T cell receptor beta chains follows, all from one sample in a study of blood T cell repertoires in COVID-19. The protocol was immunoSEQ multiplex PCR, while the TCRdb copy is restricted to in-frame clones and leaves out a portion. The sample holds approximately 180,000 clones, over 80% seen once. The sequenced material came from peripheral blood. The receptors here all came from a woman aged 45-65 years with acute or convalescent COVID-19. The CDR3 runs from the conserved cysteine through the conserved F or W. D genes are given only for firm matches. For some rows the clone size is stated as once, few or many, or as a class when expanded; others skip it.

abundance,j_gene,v_gene,d_gene,CDR3aa,CDR3nt
.,TRBJ2-1,TRBV9,TRBD2,CASSDSGRGEQFF,TGTGCCAGCAGCGATAGCGGGAGAGGTGAGCAGTTCTTC
.,TRBJ1-5,TRBV5-6,.,CASSSRGYSNQPQHF,TGTGCCAGCAGCTCCAGGGGTTATAGCAATCAGCCCCAGCATTTT
.,TRBJ2-7,TRBV2,TRBD2,CASKLAGSEQYF,TGTGCCAGCAAGCTAGCGGGAAGCGAGCAGTACTTC
.,TRBJ1-3,TRBV5-1,TRBD1,CASSLGQGEGTGNTIYF,TGCGCCAGCAGCTTGGGACAGGGGGAAGGCACAGGAAACACCATATATTTT
.,TRBJ2-3,TRBV3-1/TRBV3-2,TRBD1,CASSQRLFRRGQITDTQYF,TGTGCCAGCAGCCAAAGACTATTCCGAAGGGGGCAGATCACAGATACGCAGTATTTT
.,TRBJ1-2,TRBV11-2,.,CASSLEGAQAHGYTF,TGTGCCAGCAGCTTAGAGGGGGCGCAAGCCCATGGCTACACCTTC
.,TRBJ1-6,TRBV4-1,TRBD1,CASSQGWDRVDSPLHF,TGCGCCAGCAGCCAAGGCTGGGACAGGGTCGATTCACCCCTCCACTTT
.,TRBJ2-1,TRBV6-2/TRBV6-3,.,CASSYWRGLYNEQFF,TGTGCCAGCAGTTACTGGAGGGGCCTATACAATGAGCAGTTCTTC
.,TRBJ1-4,TRBV6-5,.,CASFRWGPGDEKLFF,TGTGCCAGCTTTAGGTGGGGCCCGGGGGATGAAAAACTGTTTTTT
.,TRBJ2-7,TRBV11-3,TRBD1,CASSFGTGSSYEQYF,TGTGCCAGCAGCTTCGGGACAGGGAGCTCCTACGAGCAGTACTTC
.,TRBJ2-3,TRBV5-6,TRBD2,CASSLDSAGGTQYF,TGTGCCAGCAGCTTGGACAGCGCGGGGGGTACGCAGTATTTT
once,TRBJ1-2,TRBV10-3,.,CAISELQGSGGYTF,TGTGCCATCAGTGAACTTCAGGGGTCAGGAGGCTACACCTTC
.,TRBJ1-6,TRBV7-9,.,CASSPLLGAPDSPLHF,TGTGCCAGCAGCCCCCTCCTGGGGGCCCCGGATTCACCCCTCCACTTT
.,TRBJ2-1,TRBV12-3/TRBV12-4,.,CANRPPDNEQFF,TGTGCCAACCGCCCCCCAGACAATGAGCAGTTCTTC
.,TRBJ1-2,TRBV7-2,TRBD1,CASSPGTGVNYGYTF,TGTGCCAGCAGCCCCGGGACAGGGGTGAACTATGGCTACACCTTC
.,TRBJ1-1,TRBV7-2,.,CASSGWDTMNTEAFF,TGTGCCAGCAGCGGTTGGGACACGATGAACACTGAAGCTTTCTTT
.,TRBJ2-5,TRBV27,TRBD2,CASRGTSGSLTQYF,TGTGCCAGCAGGGGGACTAGCGGGTCGTTGACCCAGTACTTC
once,TRBJ1-2,TRBV2,.,CASTSGTSYGYTF,TGTGCCAGCACCTCCGGGACTTCCTATGGCTACACCTTC
.,TRBJ1-2,TRBV6-2/TRBV6-3,.,CASSQNDETGYGYTF,TGTGCCAGCAGTCAGAACGACGAAACAGGGTATGGCTACACCTTC
.,TRBJ1-5,TRBV3-1/TRBV3-2,.,CASSVGQKYHSNQPQHF,TGTGCCAGCAGCGTCGGACAGAAATACCATAGCAATCAGCCCCAGCATTTT
.,TRBJ1-1,TRBV11-1,.,CASSPYRTQNTEAFF,TGTGCCAGCAGCCCTTACAGAACTCAGAACACTGAAGCTTTCTTT
.,TRBJ2-1,TRBV9,TRBD2,CASSVGTGTTYNEQFF,TGTGCCAGCAGCGTAGGTACCGGGACTACCTACAATGAGCAGTTCTTC
once,TRBJ2-3,TRBV7-3,TRBD1,CASSLNRDRGSDTQYF,TGTGCCAGCAGCTTAAACCGGGACAGGGGGTCAGATACGCAGTATTTT
.,TRBJ2-7,TRBV7-8,TRBD2,CASSLVGGGGAYEQYF,TGTGCCAGCAGCTTAGTAGGCGGGGGGGGCGCCTACGAGCAGTACTTC
.,TRBJ1-3,TRBV19,.,CASSIGRNSGNTIYF,TGTGCCAGTAGTATTGGGAGAAACTCTGGAAACACCATATATTTT
few,TRBJ1-2,TRBV19,.,CASSIMGAQVRGYTF,TGTGCCAGTAGTATTATGGGGGCGCAGGTTAGGGGCTACACCTTC
.,TRBJ2-1,TRBV5-1,TRBD1,CASSFPGQENEQFF,TGCGCCAGCAGCTTTCCGGGACAGGAGAATGAGCAGTTCTTC
.,TRBJ1-2,TRBV19,TRBD1,CASSIVTGRGLRGYTF,TGTGCCAGTAGTATAGTCACAGGAAGGGGGCTTCGGGGCTACACCTTC
.,TRBJ1-1,TRBV28,TRBD1,CASRDRGIKAFF,TGTGCCAGCAGAGACAGGGGAATAAAAGCTTTCTTT
.,TRBJ2-1,TRBV5-1,.,CASSLGLAGEQFF,TGCGCCAGCAGCTTGGGGCTAGCTGGTGAGCAGTTCTTC
.,TRBJ2-4,TRBV28,TRBD1,CASSPRTGGSNF,TGTGCCAGCAGTCCGAGGACAGGGGGCTCGAACTTC
.,TRBJ1-6,TRBV3-1/TRBV3-2,.,CASSQDDGGSPLHF,TGTGCCAGCAGCCAAGATGACGGCGGTTCACCCCTCCACTTT
.,TRBJ2-1,TRBV9,TRBD2,CASSVAQTGGNEQFF,TGTGCCAGCAGCGTAGCACAAACGGGGGGCAATGAGCAGTTCTTC
.,TRBJ1-5,TRBV10-3,TRBD1,CAISGPGQGGDQPQHF,TGTGCCATCAGTGGGCCGGGACAGGGGGGGGATCAGCCCCAGCATTTT
once,TRBJ2-1,TRBV21-1,.,CASSALSGGGNEQFF,TGTGCCAGCAGCGCCCTTAGCGGTGGGGGGAATGAGCAGTTCTTC
.,TRBJ2-2,TRBV6-5,.,CASSFDFPTGELFF,TGTGCCAGCAGTTTCGACTTCCCCACCGGGGAGCTGTTTTTT
.,TRBJ1-4,TRBV24-1,TRBD1,CATSDAGTGGSVGNEKLFF,TGTGCCACCAGTGACGCCGGGACAGGGGGCTCCGTAGGTAATGAAAAACTGTTTTTT
.,TRBJ1-1,TRBV5-4,.,CASSVLKNTEAFF,TGTGCCAGCAGCGTATTAAAGAACACTGAAGCTTTCTTT
.,TRBJ2-1,TRBV6-2/TRBV6-3,.,CASSYSPGVSYEQFF,TGTGCCAGCAGTTACTCTCCGGGAGTCTCCTATGAGCAGTTCTTC
.,TRBJ1-1,TRBV2,.,CASIQDKNTEAFF,TGTGCCAGCATTCAGGACAAGAACACTGAAGCTTTCTTT
.,TRBJ2-1,TRBV6-6,.,CASSLGLALGNEQFF,TGTGCCAGCAGTTTGGGGCTAGCGTTGGGTAATGAGCAGTTCTTC
.,TRBJ1-2,TRBV6-2/TRBV6-3,.,CASSLPPFLQGLNGYTF,TGTGCCAGCAGCCTGCCCCCGTTTCTACAGGGTTTAAATGGCTACACCTTC
.,TRBJ2-7,TRBV18,.,CASSPITGVGSYEQYF,TGTGCCAGCTCACCAATTACGGGGGTAGGGTCTTACGAGCAGTACTTC
few,TRBJ1-3,TRBV30,.,CAGGQSSGNTIYF,TGTGCCGGTGGACAGAGCTCTGGAAACACCATATATTTT
.,TRBJ2-3,TRBV10-2,TRBD2,CASRFGLAGDTDTQYF,TGCGCCAGCAGGTTCGGACTAGCGGGAGACACAGATACGCAGTATTTT
.,TRBJ1-4,TRBV10-3,TRBD1,CAISPGQGAKWSSEKLFF,TGTGCCATCAGCCCGGGACAGGGGGCTAAGTGGAGCTCTGAAAAACTGTTTTTT
once,TRBJ1-3,TRBV6-7,.,CAPVRTAGNTIYF,TGTGCACCAGTTAGGACAGCTGGAAACACCATATATTTT
.,TRBJ1-1,TRBV29-1,TRBD1,CSVLSGTGFVFF,TGCAGCGTTTTATCCGGGACAGGGTTTGTTTTCTTT
.,TRBJ1-2,TRBV7-9,.,CASSSGEGHSDGYTF,TGTGCCAGCAGCTCAGGGGAAGGTCATTCTGATGGCTACACCTTC
.,TRBJ2-5,TRBV3-1/TRBV3-2,.,CASSQDYLEETQYF,TGTGCCAGCAGCCAAGATTACCTAGAAGAGACCCAGTACTTC
.,TRBJ2-3,TRBV6-2/TRBV6-3,.,CASSYEWGPLFTQYF,TGTGCCAGCAGTTACGAGTGGGGGCCGTTATTTACGCAGTATTTT
.,TRBJ2-7,TRBV6-5,.,CADTRVSYEQYF,TGTGCCGATACTAGGGTCTCCTACGAGCAGTACTTC
.,TRBJ2-7,TRBV6-5,TRBD2,CASSLAGGPYEQYF,TGTGCCAGCAGCTTAGCGGGGGGACCGTACGAGCAGTACTTC
.,TRBJ2-7,TRBV19,.,CASSTQGGLYEQYF,TGTGCCAGTAGTACACAGGGGGGGCTCTACGAGCAGTACTTC